Reported below is one TCR beta chain. Original processing notes: Cell counts per sample came from amplifying reference gene primers. Some clones are missing from TCRdb's copy, which holds only in-frame ones; the method was immunoSEQ multiplex PCR. V and J calls and clone size are copied from that table; D and trimming were computed from the DNA. The sample has approximately 160,000 clones, 84% seen once. The CDR3 spans 14 residues. Germline-derived CDR1 and CDR2 are KGHSH and LQKENI. V dropped 3 bases and J dropped 0 bases, with 8 bases sitting between them. This sample is drawn from a study of blood T cell repertoires in COVID-19. Study information: Whether acute or convalescent, the COVID-19 samples came from the United States, Italy and Spain.

V is TRBV18 and J is TRBJ1-1; no definite D call. The source material was peripheral blood. This TCR was recovered from a woman in her fifties or sixties in a cohort sampled during active or convalescent COVID-19. The CDR3: CASSPGPMNTEAFF. In nucleotides, the CDR3 is TGTGCCAGCTCACCTGGGCCCATGAACACTGAAGCTTTCTTT.